This T cell receptor (beta chain) originates from a study of cytomegalovirus exposure and HLA in healthy donors. The overall study: Earlier results showed almost 120 million unique TCR beta sequences derived from approximately 170 million T cells. Study-wide points: Some V segments could not be told apart, so they were left out, TRBV6-2 and TRBV6-3 among them.

Points on this clone: Antigen: not known.

V gave up 8 bases and J gave up 2 bases, with 16 bases separating them. Per germline, CDR1 MDHEN and CDR2 SYDVKM. The CDR3 contains 14 residues. PCR involved 60 Vbeta and 13 Jbeta primers. The method was immunoSEQ multiplex PCR; TCRdb's version includes in-frame clones alone and lacks a portion of them. The sample has approximately 100,000 clones; roughly 70% are singletons. Material: PBMCs. This sequence originates from a man aged 50 to 59 in good health and CMV-seronegative. The chain has TRBV28 and TRBJ2-7; possible D gene TRBD2, 6 bases. The CDR3 is CASRGTRFPYEQYF. For the CDR3, the DNA is TGTGCCAGCCGCGGGACTCGCTTCCCCTACGAGCAGTACTTC. Full variable domain (missing parts from reference TRBV28 and TRBJ2-7): DVKVTQSSRYLVKRTGEKVFLECVQDMDHENMFWYRQDPGLGLRLIYFSYDVKMKEKGDIPEGYSVSREKKERFSLILESASTNQTSMYLCASRGTRFPYEQYFGPGTRLTVT.